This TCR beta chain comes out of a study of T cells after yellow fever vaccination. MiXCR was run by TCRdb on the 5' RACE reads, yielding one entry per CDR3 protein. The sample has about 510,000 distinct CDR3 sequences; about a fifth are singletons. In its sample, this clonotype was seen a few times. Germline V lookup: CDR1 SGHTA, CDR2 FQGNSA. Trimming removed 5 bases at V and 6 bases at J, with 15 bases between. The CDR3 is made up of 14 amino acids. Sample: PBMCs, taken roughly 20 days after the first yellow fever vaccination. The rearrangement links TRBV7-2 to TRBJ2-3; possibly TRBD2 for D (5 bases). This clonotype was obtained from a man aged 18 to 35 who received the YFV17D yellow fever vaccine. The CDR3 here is CASSGTTTTDTQYF. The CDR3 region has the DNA TGTGCCAGCAGCGGTACAACGACTACGGATACGCAGTATTTT.